This T cell receptor beta chain was sequenced during a study of blood T cells in healthy people across ages. About the research overall: In model experiments, template switching was able to capture about one barcoded beta molecule for every two T cells that were present.

Samples each yielded at least 5 micrograms of total RNA. This clonotype was seen a single time. The CDR3 is made up of 15 amino acids. CDR1 is SGHTA and CDR2 is FQGNSA in the germline V gene. J was trimmed by 4 bases and V by 7 bases; bases with no gene match: 6. Together with a sample-barcoded 5' primer, a J-beta primer mix was included in a second PCR lasting roughly 6 to 12 cycles. TCRdb reprocessed the 5' RACE reads with MiXCR, giving one entry per CDR3 protein. This table holds 1.5 million or so distinct CDR3 sequences, 40% to 45% found once. Sequencing input: blood. This clonotype originated in a woman aged 18 to 35 in good health. V and J are TRBV7-2 and TRBJ2-1; 11 bases align to TRBD2. The CDR3 sequence: CASNLLAGGYNEQFF. DNA for the CDR3: TGTGCCAGCAACCTGCTAGCGGGGGGATACAATGAGCAGTTCTTC.